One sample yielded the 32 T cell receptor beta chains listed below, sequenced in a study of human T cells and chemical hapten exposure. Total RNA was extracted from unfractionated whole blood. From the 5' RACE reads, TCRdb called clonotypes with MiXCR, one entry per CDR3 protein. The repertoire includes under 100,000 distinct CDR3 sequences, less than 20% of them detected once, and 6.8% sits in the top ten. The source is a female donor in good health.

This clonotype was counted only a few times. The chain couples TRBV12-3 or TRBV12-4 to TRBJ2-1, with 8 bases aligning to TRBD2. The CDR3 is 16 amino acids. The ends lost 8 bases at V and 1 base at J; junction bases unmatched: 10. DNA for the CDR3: TGTGCCAGCCGGCTGGAGCGGGAGATTTCCTACAATGAGCAGTTCTTC. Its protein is CASRLEREISYNEQFF.

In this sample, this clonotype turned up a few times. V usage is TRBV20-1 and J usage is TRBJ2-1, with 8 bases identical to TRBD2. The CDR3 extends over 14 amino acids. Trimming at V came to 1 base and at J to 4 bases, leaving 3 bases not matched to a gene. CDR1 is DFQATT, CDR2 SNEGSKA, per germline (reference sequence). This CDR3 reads CSARGGGQYNEQFF. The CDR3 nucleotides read TGCAGTGCTAGAGGCGGGGGGCAGTACAATGAGCAGTTCTTC.

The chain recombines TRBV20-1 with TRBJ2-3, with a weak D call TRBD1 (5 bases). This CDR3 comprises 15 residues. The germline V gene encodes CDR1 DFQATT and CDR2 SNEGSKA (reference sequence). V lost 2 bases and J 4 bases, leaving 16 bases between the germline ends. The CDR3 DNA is TGCAGTGCTAGACAACTGGGGCTGTCCGCAGATACGCAGTATTTT. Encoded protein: CSARQLGLSADTQYF.

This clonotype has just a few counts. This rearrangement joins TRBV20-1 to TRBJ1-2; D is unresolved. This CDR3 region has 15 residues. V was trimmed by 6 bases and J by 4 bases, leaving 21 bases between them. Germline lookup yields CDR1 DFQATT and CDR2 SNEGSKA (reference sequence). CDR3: CSADGVARDFYGYTF. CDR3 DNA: TGCAGTGCGGACGGGGTAGCACGGGATTTCTATGGCTACACCTTC.

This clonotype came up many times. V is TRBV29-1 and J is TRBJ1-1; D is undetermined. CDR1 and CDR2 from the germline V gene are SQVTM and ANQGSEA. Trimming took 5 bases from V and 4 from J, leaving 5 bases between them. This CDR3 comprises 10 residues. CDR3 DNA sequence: TGCAGCGTTACCACCACTGAAGCTTTCTTT. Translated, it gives CSVTTTEAFF.

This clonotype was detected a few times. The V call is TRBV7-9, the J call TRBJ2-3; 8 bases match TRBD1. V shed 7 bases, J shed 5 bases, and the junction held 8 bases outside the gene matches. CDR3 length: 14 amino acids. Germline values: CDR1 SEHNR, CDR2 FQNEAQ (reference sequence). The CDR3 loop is CASIQQGVEDTQYF. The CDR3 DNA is TGTGCCAGCATTCAACAGGGGGTGGAAGATACGCAGTATTTT.

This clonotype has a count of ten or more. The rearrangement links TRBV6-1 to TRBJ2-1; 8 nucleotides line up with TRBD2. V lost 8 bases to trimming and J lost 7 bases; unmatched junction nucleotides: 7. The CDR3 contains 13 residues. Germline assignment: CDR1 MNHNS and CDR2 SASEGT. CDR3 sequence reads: CASHSGEANEQFF. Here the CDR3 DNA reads TGTGCCAGCCATAGCGGGGAAGCGAATGAGCAGTTCTTC.

The DNA for the CDR3 is TGCGCCAGCAGCCAAGATGCAGAGAACACTGAAGCTTTCTTT. It encodes CASSQDAENTEAFF. This chain uses TRBV4-1 with TRBJ1-1; no clear D gene. Between the trimmed V and J ends, which lost 0 bases and 1 base, there was a span of 6 bases. The CDR3 runs 14 residues. CDR1 is MGHRA and CDR2 is YSYEKL in the germline V gene.

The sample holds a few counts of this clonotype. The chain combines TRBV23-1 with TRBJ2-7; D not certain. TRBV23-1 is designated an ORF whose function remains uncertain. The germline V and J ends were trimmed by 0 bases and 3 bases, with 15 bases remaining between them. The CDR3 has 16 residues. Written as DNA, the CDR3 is TGCGCCAGCAGTCAATCCCAACACTCAGAAAACTACGAGCAGTACTTC. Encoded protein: CASSQSQHSENYEQYF.

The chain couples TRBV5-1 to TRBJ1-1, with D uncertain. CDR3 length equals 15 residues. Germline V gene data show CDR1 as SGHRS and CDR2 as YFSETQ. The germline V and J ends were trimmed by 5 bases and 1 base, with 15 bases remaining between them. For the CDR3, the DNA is TGCGCCAGCAGGAGGGATGTAGGTTCGAACACTGAAGCTTTCTTT. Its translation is CASRRDVGSNTEAFF. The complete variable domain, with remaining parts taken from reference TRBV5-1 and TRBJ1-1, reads KAGVTQTPRYLIKTRGQQVTLSCSPISGHRSVSWYQQTPGQGLQFLFEYFSETQRNKGNFPGRFSGRQFSNSRSEMNVSTLELGDSALYLCASRRDVGSNTEAFFGQGTRLTVV.

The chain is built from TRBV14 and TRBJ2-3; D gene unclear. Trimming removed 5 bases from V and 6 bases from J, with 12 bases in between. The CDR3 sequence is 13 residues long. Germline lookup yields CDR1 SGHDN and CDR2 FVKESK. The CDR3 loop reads CASSSVDLDTQYF. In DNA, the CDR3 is TGTGCCAGCAGCTCAGTCGACTTGGATACGCAGTATTTT.

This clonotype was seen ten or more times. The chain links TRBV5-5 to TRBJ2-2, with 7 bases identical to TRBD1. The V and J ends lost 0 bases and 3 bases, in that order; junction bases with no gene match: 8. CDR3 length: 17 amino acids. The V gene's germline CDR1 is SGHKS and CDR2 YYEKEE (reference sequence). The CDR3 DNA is TGTGCCAGCAGCTTGGGGGGACGGACAGGAGACACCGGGGAGCTGTTTTTT. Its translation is CASSLGGRTGDTGELFF.

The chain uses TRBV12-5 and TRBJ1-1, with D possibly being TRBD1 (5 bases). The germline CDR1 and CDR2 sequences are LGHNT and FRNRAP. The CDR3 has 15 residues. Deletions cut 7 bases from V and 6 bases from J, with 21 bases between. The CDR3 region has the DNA TGTGCTAGTGTTCTTCAGGACCCCGGGGGGTCTGAAGCTTTCTTT. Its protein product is CASVLQDPGGSEAFF.

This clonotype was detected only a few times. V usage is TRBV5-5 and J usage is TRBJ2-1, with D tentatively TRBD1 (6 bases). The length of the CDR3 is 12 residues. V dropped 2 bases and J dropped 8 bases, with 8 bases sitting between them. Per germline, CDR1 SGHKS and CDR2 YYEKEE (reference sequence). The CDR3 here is CASSLQGHEQFF. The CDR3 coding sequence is TGTGCCAGCAGCTTACAGGGCCATGAGCAGTTCTTC.

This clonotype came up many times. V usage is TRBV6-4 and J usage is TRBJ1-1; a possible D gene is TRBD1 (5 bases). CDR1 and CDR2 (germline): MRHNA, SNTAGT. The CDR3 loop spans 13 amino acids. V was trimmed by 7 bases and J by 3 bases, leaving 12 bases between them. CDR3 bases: TGTGCCAGCAAAGGGCAGGGCGACACTGAAGCTTTCTTT. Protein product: CASKGQGDTEAFF.

The CDR3 DNA is TGTGCCAGCAGCGCCGAGCCTCAGGGGTTGAACACTGAAGCTTTCTTT. The encoded protein is CASSAEPQGLNTEAFF. The chain uses TRBV9 and TRBJ1-1, with D possibly TRBD1 on 6 matching bases. Germline-derived CDR1 and CDR2 are SGDLS and YYNGEE. Trimming cost V 3 bases and J 0 bases, with 15 bases left between them. The CDR3 totals 16 residues.

CDR3 bases: TGTGCCAGCTCACCAGTCACTAGCGGGAGGGCCTGCGGGGAGCAGTTCTTC. Protein sequence: CASSPVTSGRACGEQFF. The chain joins TRBV18 to TRBJ2-1, with TRBD2 matching over 13 bases. Unmatched junction bases numbered 11, after V lost 2 bases and J lost 10 bases. Germline CDR1 is KGHSH and CDR2 is LQKENI. The CDR3 length is 17 residues.

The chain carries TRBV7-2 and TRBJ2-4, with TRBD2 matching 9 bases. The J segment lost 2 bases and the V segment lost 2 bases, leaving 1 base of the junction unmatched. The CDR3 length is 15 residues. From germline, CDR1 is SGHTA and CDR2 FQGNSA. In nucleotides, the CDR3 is TGTGCCAGCAGCTTAAGCGGGGGGACCAAAAACATTCAGTACTTC. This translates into CASSLSGGTKNIQYF.

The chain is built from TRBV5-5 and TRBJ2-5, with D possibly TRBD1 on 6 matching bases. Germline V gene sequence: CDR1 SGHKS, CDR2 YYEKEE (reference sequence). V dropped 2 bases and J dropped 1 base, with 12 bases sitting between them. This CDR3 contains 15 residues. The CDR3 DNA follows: TGTGCCAGCAGCTTTACTGGGGGCAGCCAAGAGACCCAGTACTTC. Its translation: CASSFTGGSQETQYF.

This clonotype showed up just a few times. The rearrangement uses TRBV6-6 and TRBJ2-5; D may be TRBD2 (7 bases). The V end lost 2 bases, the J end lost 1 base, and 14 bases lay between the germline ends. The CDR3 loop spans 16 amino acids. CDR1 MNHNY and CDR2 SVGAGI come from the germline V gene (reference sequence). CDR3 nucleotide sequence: TGTGCCAGCAGTTACAAATGGAGGGGGGGCCAAGAGACCCAGTACTTC. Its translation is CASSYKWRGGQETQYF.

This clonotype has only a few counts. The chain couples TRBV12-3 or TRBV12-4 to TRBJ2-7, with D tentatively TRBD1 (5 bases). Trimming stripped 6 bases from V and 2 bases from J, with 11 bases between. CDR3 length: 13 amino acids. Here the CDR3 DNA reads TGTGCCAGCAGGGCAGGGCCTCCCTACGAGCAGTACTTC. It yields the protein CASRAGPPYEQYF.

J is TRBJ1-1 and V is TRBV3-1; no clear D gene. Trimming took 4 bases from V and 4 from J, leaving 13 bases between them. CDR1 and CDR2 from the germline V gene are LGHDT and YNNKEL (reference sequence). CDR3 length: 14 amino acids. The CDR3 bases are TGTGCCAGCAGCCCGACCCGCCGGACCACTGAAGCTTTCTTT. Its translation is CASSPTRRTTEAFF.

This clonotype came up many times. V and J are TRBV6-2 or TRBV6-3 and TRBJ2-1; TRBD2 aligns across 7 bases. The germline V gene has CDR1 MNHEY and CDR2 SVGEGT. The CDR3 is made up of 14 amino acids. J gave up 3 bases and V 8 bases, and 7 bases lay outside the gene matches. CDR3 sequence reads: CASGIREDYNEQFF. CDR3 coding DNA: TGTGCCAGCGGAATCCGGGAGGACTACAATGAGCAGTTCTTC.

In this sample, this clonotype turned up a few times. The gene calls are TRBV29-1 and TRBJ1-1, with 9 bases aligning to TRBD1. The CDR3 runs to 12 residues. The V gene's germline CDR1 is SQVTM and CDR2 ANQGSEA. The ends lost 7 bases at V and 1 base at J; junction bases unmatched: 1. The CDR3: CSAGQGNTEAFF. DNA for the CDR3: TGCAGCGCGGGACAGGGGAACACTGAAGCTTTCTTT.

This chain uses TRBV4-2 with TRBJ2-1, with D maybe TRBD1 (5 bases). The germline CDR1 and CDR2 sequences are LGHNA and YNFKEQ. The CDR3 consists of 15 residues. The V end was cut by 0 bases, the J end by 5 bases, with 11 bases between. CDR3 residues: CASSQDEQGNNEQFF. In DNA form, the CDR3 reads TGTGCCAGCAGCCAAGATGAGCAGGGCAACAATGAGCAGTTCTTC.

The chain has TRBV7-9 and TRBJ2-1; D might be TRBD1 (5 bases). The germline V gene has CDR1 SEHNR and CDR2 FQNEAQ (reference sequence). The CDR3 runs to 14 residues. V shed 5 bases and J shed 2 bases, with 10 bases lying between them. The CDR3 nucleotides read TGTGCCAGCAGCCGGTCAGGGCCCTACAATGAGCAGTTCTTC. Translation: CASSRSGPYNEQFF.

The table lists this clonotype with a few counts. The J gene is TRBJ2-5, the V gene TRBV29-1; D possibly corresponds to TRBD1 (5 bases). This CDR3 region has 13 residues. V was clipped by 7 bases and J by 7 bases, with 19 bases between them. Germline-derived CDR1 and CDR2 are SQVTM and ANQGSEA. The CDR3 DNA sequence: TGCAGCGCCAGGGATCCTAGTACCGCGACCCAGTACTTC. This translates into CSARDPSTATQYF.

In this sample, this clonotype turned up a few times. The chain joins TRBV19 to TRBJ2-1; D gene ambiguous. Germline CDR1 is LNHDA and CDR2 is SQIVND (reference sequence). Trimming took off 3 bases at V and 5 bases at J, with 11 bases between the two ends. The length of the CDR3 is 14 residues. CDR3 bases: TGTGCCAGTAGTATCGGGCAGATCGACAATGAGCAGTTCTTC. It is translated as CASSIGQIDNEQFF.

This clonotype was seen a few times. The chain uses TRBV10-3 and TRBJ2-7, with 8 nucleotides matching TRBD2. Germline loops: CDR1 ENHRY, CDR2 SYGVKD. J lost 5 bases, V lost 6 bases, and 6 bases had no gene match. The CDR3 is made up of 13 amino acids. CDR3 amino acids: CAISDGLAHEQYF. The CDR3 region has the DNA TGTGCCATCAGCGACGGACTAGCCCACGAGCAGTACTTC.

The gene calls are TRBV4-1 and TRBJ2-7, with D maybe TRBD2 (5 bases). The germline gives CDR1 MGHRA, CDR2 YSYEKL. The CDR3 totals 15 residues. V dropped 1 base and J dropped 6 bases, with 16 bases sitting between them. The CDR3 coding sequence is TGCGCCAGCAGCCAAGTTAGACTTTCCCGGGGCGAGCAGTACTTC. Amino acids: CASSQVRLSRGEQYF.

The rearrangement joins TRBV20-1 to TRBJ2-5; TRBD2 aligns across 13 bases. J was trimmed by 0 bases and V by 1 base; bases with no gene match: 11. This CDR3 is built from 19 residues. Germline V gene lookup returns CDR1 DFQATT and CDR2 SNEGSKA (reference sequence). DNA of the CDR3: TGCAGTGCTAGAGCTTTTACGACTAGCGGGGGGCGTTACCAAGAGACCCAGTACTTC. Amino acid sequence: CSARAFTTSGGRYQETQYF.

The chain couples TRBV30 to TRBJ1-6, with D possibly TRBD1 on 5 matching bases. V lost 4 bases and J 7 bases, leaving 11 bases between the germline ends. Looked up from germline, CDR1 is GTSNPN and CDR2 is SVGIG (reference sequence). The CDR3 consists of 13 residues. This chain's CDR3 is CAWTRGVNSPLHF. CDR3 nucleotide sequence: TGTGCCTGGACCCGGGGGGTAAATTCACCCCTCCACTTT.